This is a list of T cell receptor beta chains from one sample in a study of shared clonotypes between healthy human individuals. Assay: immunoSEQ multiplex PCR; the TCRdb copy retains only in-frame clones and omits some. The sample yields hundreds of thousands of clones, more than 95% seen once. Sequenced: naive CD4+ T cells sorted from blood. The source is a woman under 40 in good health. CDR3s leave out the opening cysteine and the closing phenylalanine or tryptophan. The order of the fields is CDR3 length, clone size, V gene, J gene, CDR3 protein. Clone size appears in some rows only: once, few, many, or a class for an expanded clone.

14,.,TRBV9,TRBJ2-2,ASSPGTGTLSGELF
14,.,TRBV27,TRBJ2-5,ASRYNSGSGRETQY
12,once,TRBV5-1,TRBJ1-6,ARRSTGRGSPLH
10,.,TRBV6-1,TRBJ1-2,ASMLGNYGYT
13,.,TRBV28,TRBJ2-7,ASSLPQGVLDEQY
11,.,TRBV6-5,TRBJ1-1,ASSPPRAPEAF
14,once,TRBV6-5,TRBJ2-7,ASSSGHSGSGYEQY
13,.,TRBV28,TRBJ2-7,ASSFQLAGGYEQY
11,.,TRBV27,TRBJ1-2,ASSLTMGYGYT
12,.,TRBV28,TRBJ1-2,ASSLMGQGGGYT
14,.,TRBV25-1,TRBJ2-7,ASSELGGQGQYEQY
11,.,TRBV5-8,TRBJ1-1,ASSLEVRTEAF
13,.,TRBV5-1,TRBJ1-5,ASSPGTGNNQPQH
13,.,TRBV19,TRBJ2-1,ASRAEVAGGNEQF
11,.,TRBV28,TRBJ2-7,ASRLTGPYEQY
14,.,TRBV27,TRBJ1-2,ASSLMAGGPRSGYT
9,.,TRBV7-9,TRBJ2-1,AVKGSNEQF
15,.,TRBV7-8,TRBJ2-7,ASSLGNIGISSYEQY
13,once,TRBV28,TRBJ2-2,ASSLGWGGTRELF
12,.,TRBV7-3,TRBJ2-1,ASSLLAGEGEQF
14,.,TRBV5-1,TRBJ2-7,ASSSGQAERTYEQY
11,.,TRBV2,TRBJ1-2,ASRSGPRHGYT